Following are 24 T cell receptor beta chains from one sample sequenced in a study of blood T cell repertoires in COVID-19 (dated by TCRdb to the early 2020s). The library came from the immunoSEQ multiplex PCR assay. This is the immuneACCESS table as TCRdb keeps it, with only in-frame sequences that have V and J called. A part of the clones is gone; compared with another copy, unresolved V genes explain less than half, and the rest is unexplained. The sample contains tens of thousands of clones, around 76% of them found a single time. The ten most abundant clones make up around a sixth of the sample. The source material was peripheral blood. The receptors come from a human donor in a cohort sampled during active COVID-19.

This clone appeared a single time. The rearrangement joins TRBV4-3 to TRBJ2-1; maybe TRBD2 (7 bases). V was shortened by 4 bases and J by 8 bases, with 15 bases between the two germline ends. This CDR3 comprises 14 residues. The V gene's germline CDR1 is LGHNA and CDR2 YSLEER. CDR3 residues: CASSPGGGWDEQFF. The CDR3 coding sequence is TGCGCCAGCAGCCCGGGGGGCGGCTGGGATGAGCAGTTCTTC.

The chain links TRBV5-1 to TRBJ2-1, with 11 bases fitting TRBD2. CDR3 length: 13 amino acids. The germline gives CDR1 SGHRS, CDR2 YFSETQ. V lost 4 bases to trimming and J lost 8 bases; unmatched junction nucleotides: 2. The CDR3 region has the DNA TGCGCCAGCAGCGAGGGACTAGCGGATGAGCAGTTCTTC. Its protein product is CASSEGLADEQFF. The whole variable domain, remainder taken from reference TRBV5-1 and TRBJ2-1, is KAGVTQTPRYLIKTRGQQVTLSCSPISGHRSVSWYQQTPGQGLQFLFEYFSETQRNKGNFPGRFSGRQFSNSRSEMNVSTLELGDSALYLCASSEGLADEQFFGPGTRLTVL.

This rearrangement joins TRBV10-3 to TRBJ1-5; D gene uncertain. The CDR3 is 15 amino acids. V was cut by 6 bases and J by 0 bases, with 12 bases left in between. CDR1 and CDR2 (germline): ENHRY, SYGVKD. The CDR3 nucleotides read TGTGCCATCAGCGCCGGCGGGGATAGCAATCAGCCCCAGCATTTT. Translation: CAISAGGDSNQPQHF.

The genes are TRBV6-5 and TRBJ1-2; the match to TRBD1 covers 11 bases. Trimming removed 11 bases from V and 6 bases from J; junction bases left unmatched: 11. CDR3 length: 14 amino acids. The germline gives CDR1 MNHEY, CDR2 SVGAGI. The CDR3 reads CAARTGGKVDGYTF. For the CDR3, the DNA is TGTGCCGCCAGGACAGGGGGCAAAGTAGATGGCTACACCTTC.

This CDR3 reads CASSSQSRELYNSPLHF. DNA for the CDR3: TGTGCCAGTAGTAGCCAGTCCCGGGAGCTTTATAATTCACCCCTCCACTTT. The chain joins TRBV19 to TRBJ1-6; D gene unclear. Trimming removed 4 bases from V and 4 bases from J, with 17 bases in between. Germline V gives CDR1 LNHDA, CDR2 SQIVND (reference sequence). The CDR3 is made up of 17 amino acids. The full variable domain, its missing parts supplied by reference TRBV19 and TRBJ1-6, is DGGITQSPKYLFRKEGQNVTLSCEQNLNHDAMYWYRQDPGQGLRLIYYSQIVNDFQKGDIAEGYSVSREKKESFPLTVTSAQKNPTAFYLCASSSQSRELYNSPLHFGNGTRLTVT.

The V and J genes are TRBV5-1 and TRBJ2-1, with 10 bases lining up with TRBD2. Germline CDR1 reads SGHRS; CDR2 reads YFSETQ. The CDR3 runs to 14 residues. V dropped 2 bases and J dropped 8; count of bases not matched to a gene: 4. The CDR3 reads CASSFSGGNDEQFF. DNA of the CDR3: TGCGCCAGCAGCTTTAGCGGGGGGAATGATGAGCAGTTCTTC.

CDR3 nucleotides: TGTGCCACCAGTGATTGGGCTTCAACCACCGGGGAGCTGTTTTTT. This codes for CATSDWASTTGELFF. The chain employs TRBV24-1 and TRBJ2-2, with unresolved D. This CDR3 contains 15 residues. The germline gives CDR1 KGHDR, CDR2 SFDVKD. Trimming removed 2 bases at V and 4 bases at J, with 10 bases between.

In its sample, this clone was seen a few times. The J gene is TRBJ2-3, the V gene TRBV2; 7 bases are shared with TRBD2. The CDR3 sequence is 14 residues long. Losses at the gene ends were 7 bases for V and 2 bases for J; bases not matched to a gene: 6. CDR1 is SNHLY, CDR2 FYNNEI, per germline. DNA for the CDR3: TGTGCCAGCACAAGAAGCGGGACCACAGATACGCAGTATTTT. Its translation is CASTRSGTTDTQYF.

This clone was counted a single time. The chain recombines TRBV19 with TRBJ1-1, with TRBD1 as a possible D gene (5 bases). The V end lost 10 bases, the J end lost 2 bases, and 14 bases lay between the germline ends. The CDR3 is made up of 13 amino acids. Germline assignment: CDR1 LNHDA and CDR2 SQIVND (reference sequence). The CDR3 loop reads CATVDSFNTEAFF. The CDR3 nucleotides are TGTGCCACCGTTGACAGCTTCAACACTGAAGCTTTCTTT.

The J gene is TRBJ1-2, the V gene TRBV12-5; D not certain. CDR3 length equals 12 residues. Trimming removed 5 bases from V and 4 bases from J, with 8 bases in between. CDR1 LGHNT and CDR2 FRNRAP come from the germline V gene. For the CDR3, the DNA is TGTGCTAGTGGTCAAACTGGCTATGGCTACACCTTC. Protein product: CASGQTGYGYTF.

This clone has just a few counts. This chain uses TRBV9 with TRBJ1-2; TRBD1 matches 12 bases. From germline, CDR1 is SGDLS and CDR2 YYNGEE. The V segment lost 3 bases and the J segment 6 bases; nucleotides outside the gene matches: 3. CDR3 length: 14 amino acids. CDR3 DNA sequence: TGTGCCAGCAGCGCGGGACAGGGGGCACATGGCTACACCTTC. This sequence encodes CASSAGQGAHGYTF. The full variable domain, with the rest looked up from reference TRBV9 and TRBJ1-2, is DSGVTQTPKHLITATGQRVTLRCSPRSGDLSVYWYQQSLDQGLQFLIQYYNGEERAKGNILERFSAQQFPDLHSELNLSSLELGDSALYFCASSAGQGAHGYTFGSGTRLTVV.

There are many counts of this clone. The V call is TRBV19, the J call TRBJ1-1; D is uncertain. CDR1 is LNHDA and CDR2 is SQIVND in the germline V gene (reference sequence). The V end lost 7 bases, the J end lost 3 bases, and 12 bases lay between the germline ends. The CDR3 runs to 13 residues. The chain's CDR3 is CASTPGVDTEAFF. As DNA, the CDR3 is TGTGCCAGTACCCCCGGGGTGGACACTGAAGCTTTCTTT. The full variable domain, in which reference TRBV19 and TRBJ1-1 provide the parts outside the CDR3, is DGGITQSPKYLFRKEGQNVTLSCEQNLNHDAMYWYRQDPGQGLRLIYYSQIVNDFQKGDIAEGYSVSREKKESFPLTVTSAQKNPTAFYLCASTPGVDTEAFFGQGTRLTVV.

CDR3 sequence (DNA): TGTGCCAGCAGAGACTCAGGGTCAGCTCAGCCCCAGCATTTT. It codes for CASRDSGSAQPQHF. V gene TRBV25-1 combines with J gene TRBJ1-5, with D possibly being TRBD1 (5 bases). The germline V gene encodes CDR1 MGHDK and CDR2 SYGVNS. The ends were cut back, 6 bases at V and 6 bases at J, with 15 bases in the middle. CDR3 length equals 14 residues.

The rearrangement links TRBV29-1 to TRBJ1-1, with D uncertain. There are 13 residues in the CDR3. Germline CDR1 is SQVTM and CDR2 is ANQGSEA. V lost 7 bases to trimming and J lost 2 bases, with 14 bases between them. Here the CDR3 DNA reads TGCAGCGCTGCCCCACGCCTAAACACTGAAGCTTTCTTT. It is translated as CSAAPRLNTEAFF.

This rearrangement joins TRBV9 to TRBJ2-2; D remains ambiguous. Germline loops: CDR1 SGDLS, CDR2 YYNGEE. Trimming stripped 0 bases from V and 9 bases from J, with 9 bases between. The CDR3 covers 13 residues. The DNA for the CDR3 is TGTGCCAGCAGCGTAGGCGGATCTTGGGAGCTGTTTTTT. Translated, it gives CASSVGGSWELFF.

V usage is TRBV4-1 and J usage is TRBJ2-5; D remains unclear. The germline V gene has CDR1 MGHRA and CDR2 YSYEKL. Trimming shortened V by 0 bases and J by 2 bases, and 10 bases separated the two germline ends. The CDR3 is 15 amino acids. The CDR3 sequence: CASSQDPAAQETQYF. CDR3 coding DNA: TGCGCCAGCAGCCAAGATCCCGCCGCGCAAGAGACCCAGTACTTC.

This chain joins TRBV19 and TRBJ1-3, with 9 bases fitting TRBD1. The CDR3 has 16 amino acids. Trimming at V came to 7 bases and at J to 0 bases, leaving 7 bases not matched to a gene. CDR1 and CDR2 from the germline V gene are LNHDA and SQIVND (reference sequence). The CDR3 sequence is CASTLTGGYSGNTIYF. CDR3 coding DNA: TGTGCCAGTACCCTGACAGGGGGGTACTCTGGAAACACCATATATTTT.

CDR3 sequence: CASSRQGADTGELFF. CDR3 DNA: TGCGCCAGCAGTAGGCAGGGGGCGGACACCGGGGAGCTGTTTTTT. J is TRBJ2-2 and V is TRBV10-1, with 8 bases aligning to TRBD1. CDR1 WNHNN and CDR2 SYGVQD come from the germline V gene (reference sequence). The CDR3 sequence is 15 residues long. V lost 5 bases and J lost 3; bases outside the gene matches: 5.

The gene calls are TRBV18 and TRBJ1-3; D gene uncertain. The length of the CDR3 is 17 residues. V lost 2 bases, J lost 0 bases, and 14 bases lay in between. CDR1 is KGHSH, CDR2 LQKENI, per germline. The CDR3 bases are TGTGCCAGCTCACCAATGGTTGCATCTACCTCTGGAAACACCATATATTTT. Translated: CASSPMVASTSGNTIYF.

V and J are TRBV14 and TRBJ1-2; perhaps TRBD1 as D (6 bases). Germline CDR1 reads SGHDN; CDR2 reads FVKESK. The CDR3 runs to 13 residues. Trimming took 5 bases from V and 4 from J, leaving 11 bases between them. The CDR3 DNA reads TGTGCCAGCAGCACAGGGATGAGCTATGGCTACACCTTC. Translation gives CASSTGMSYGYTF. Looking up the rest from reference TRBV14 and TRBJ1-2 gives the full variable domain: EAGVTQFPSHSVIEKGQTVTLRCDPISGHDNLYWYRRVMGKEIKFLLHFVKESKQDESGMPNNRFLAERTGGTYSTLKVQPAELEDSGVYFCASSTGMSYGYTFGSGTRLTVV.

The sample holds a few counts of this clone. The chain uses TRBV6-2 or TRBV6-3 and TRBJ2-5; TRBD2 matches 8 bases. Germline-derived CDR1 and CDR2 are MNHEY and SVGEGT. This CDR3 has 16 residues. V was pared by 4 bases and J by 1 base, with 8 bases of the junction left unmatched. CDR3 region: CASSSVGAGVQETQYF. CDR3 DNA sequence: TGTGCCAGCAGTTCGGTCGGAGCGGGAGTCCAAGAGACCCAGTACTTC.

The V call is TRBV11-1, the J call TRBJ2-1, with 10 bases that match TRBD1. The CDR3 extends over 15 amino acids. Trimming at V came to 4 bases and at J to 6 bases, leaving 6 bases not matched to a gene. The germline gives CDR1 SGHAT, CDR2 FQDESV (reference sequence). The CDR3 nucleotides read TGTGCCAGCAGCTCTCCGGGACAGGGGCTCAATGAGCAGTTCTTC. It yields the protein CASSSPGQGLNEQFF.

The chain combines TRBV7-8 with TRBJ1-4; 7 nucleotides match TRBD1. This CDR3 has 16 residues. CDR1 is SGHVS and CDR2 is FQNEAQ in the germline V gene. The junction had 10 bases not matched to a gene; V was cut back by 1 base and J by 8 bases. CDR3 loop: CASSLDVPGTAEKLFF. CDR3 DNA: TGTGCCAGCAGCTTAGATGTTCCGGGGACAGCGGAAAAACTGTTTTTT.

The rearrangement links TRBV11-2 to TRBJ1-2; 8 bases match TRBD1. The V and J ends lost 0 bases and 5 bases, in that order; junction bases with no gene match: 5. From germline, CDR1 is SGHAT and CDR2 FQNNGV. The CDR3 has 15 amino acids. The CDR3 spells CASSLESGGVYGYTF. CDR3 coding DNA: TGTGCCAGCAGCTTAGAATCAGGGGGCGTTTATGGCTACACCTTC.